This note documents a single T cell receptor (beta chain) sequence. Its antigen is unknown. Moderate-to-severe activity, CAS ≥3, NOSPECS ≥4 and a duration under 3 months were seen in donors with ophthalmopathy. Other autoimmune disease, uncontrolled infection, pregnancy and lactation led to exclusion. The CDR3 contains 14 residues. The germline V gene encodes CDR1 SQVTM and CDR2 ANQGSEA. Unmatched junction bases numbered 6, after V lost 5 bases and J lost 1 base. RNA transcripts were the template, and TCR beta CDR3 regions were amplified from them. Second-round multiplex PCR came after first-round RT-PCR with HTBI primers. TCRdb fed the multiplex PCR reads into MiXCR, producing one record per CDR3 protein. The repertoire has about 740,000 distinct CDR3 sequences, roughly 41% of them found once; the top ten carry 44%. This entry belongs to a study of Graves' ophthalmopathy and Graves' hyperthyroidism. Study-wide points: Predictions made by the model for ophthalmopathy progression reached roughly 64% sensitivity and about 72% specificity. Blood also contained most of the expanded thyroid clonotypes above 0.001 frequency.

Sample: peripheral blood. This receptor was identified in an adult man with Graves' ophthalmopathy. The chain couples TRBV29-1 to TRBJ2-5; 8 bases line up with TRBD1. This chain's CDR3 is CSVSGTGLQETQYF. CDR3 in DNA: TGCAGCGTTTCTGGGACAGGACTCCAAGAGACCCAGTACTTC.